Sequencing of this T cell receptor beta chain was carried out in a study of blood T cell repertoires in COVID-19. In the source study's methods: Quantification of nucleated cells was approximated via reference gene primer amplification. Assay: immunoSEQ multiplex PCR; the TCRdb copy retains only in-frame clones and omits some. V and J calls and clone size are given by that table; D and trimming were obtained from the DNA. Of about 360,000 clones in the sample, 65% to 90% were seen once. Trimming took off 5 bases at V and 7 bases at J, with 17 bases between the two ends. Germline V gene data show CDR1 as MNHEY and CDR2 as SMNVEV (reference sequence). The CDR3 totals 14 residues.

Sequences were obtained from peripheral blood. The chain carries TRBV27 and TRBJ1-2; tentative D call: TRBD1 (6 bases). The TCR originated in a woman in her fifties or sixties with COVID-19, enrolled during active disease. The CDR3 spells CASSRQAFIGGYTF. In DNA, the CDR3 is TGTGCCAGCAGTCGACAGGCCTTCATTGGTGGCTACACCTTC.